This entry lists 14 T cell receptor beta chains sequenced from one sample in a study of immune heterogeneity within non-small cell lung tumors. Amplifying TCR beta CDR3 involved multiplex PCR carried out with 32 V and 13 J primers. TCRdb recomputed calls from the multiplex PCR reads with MiXCR, one row per CDR3 protein. The top ten hold around 15% of the sample, which has about 13,000 distinct CDR3 sequences, about 23% seen once. Genomic DNA extracted from bulk tumor tissue served as template. A total of 450 to 700 ng was used per sample. Spaced far apart, several biopsies were taken from each primary tumor during surgery. Enrolled individuals presented with untreated, newly diagnosed non-small cell lung cancer and received curative surgery. Sequenced sample: lung tumor tissue. The receptors were gathered from a man aged 45-60 years with non-small cell lung cancer.

This clonotype is termed medium-sized. The chain combines TRBV11-1 with TRBJ2-3, with 11 bases lining up with TRBD2. This CDR3 region has 17 residues. Unmatched junction bases numbered 6, after V lost 2 bases and J lost 2 bases. From germline, CDR1 is SGHAT and CDR2 FQDESV (reference sequence). DNA for the CDR3: TGTGCCAGCAGCTTATCGCCACTAGCGGGGGTCACAGATACGCAGTATTTT. It encodes CASSLSPLAGVTDTQYF.

Comment on this clonotype: This may be a read error: a much more frequent sequence differs by one nucleotide. Since the CDR3 does not end with the conserved phenylalanine or tryptophan, this likely comes from a read error. J is TRBJ2-3 and V is TRBV18, with D hard to call. The CDR3 spans 14 residues. Germline CDR1 KGHSH, CDR2 LQKENI. The V end lost 0 bases, the J end lost 2 bases, and 6 bases lay between the germline ends. The CDR3 reads CASSPPDNTDTQYS. CDR3 in DNA: TGTGCCAGCTCACCACCAGACAACACAGATACGCAGTATTCT.

With regard to this clonotype: A read error is possible here, since a much larger clone lies one base away. The rearrangement uses TRBV29-1 and TRBJ2-1; the D is unclear. The CDR3 runs 12 residues. V dropped 5 bases and J dropped 14 bases, with 19 bases sitting between them. CDR1 is SQVTM and CDR2 is ANQGSEA in the germline V gene. CDR3 sequence: CSVNMGSTEKFF. CDR3 coding DNA: TGCAGCGTTAACATGGGGTCAACCGAGAAGTTCTTC.

This clonotype was seen only a few times. This rearrangement joins TRBV20-1 to TRBJ1-1; a weak D match, TRBD1 (5 bases). Deletions cut 1 base from V and 2 bases from J, with 17 bases between. The CDR3 consists of 16 residues. The germline V gene encodes CDR1 DFQATT and CDR2 SNEGSKA (reference sequence). The CDR3 DNA reads as TGCAGTGCTAGAGTGGGGGTCGCAGGGCCAAACACTGAAGCTTTCTTT. This codes for CSARVGVAGPNTEAFF.

At least ten counts were recorded for this clonotype. The rearrangement joins TRBV6-5 to TRBJ2-3; TRBD2 agrees at 12 bases. The germline gives CDR1 MNHEY, CDR2 SVGAGI. V shed 0 bases, J shed 0 bases, and the junction held 7 bases outside the gene matches. The CDR3 has 19 amino acids. Here the CDR3 reads CASSYSFRTSGASTDTQYF. Written as DNA, the CDR3 is TGTGCCAGCAGTTACTCGTTTCGGACTAGCGGGGCTAGCACAGATACGCAGTATTTT.

By sample share, this clonotype is medium-sized (0.01 to 0.1%). The chain couples TRBV6-1 to TRBJ1-5, with TRBD1 identical over 8 bases. Germline CDR1 and CDR2: MNHNS and SASEGT. V was clipped by 7 bases and J by 0 bases; unmatched bases: 11. CDR3 length: 17 amino acids. The CDR3 DNA sequence: TGTGCCAGCAAGTTTACGACAGGGGTTTATAGCAATCAGCCCCAGCATTTT. The encoded protein is CASKFTTGVYSNQPQHF.

This clonotype was observed at least ten times. The chain joins TRBV7-9 to TRBJ1-3; D remains ambiguous. The CDR3 spans 13 residues. V lost 10 bases and J lost 1, with 11 bases in between. Per germline, CDR1 SEHNR and CDR2 FQNEAQ (reference sequence). CDR3 region: CATEVGSGNTIYF. For the CDR3, the DNA is TGTGCCACCGAGGTGGGGTCTGGAAACACCATATATTTT. Looking up the rest from reference TRBV7-9 and TRBJ1-3 gives the full variable domain: DTGVSQNPRHKITKRGQNVTFRCDPISEHNRLYWYRQTLGQGPEFLTYFQNEAQLEKSRLLSDRFSAERPKGSFSTLEIQRTEQGDSAMYLCATEVGSGNTIYFGEGSWLTVV.

About this clonotype itself: Being one base from a much bigger clone, this may be a read error. V usage is TRBV3-1 and J usage is TRBJ1-4, with D maybe TRBD1 (6 bases). Looked up from germline, CDR1 is LGHDT and CDR2 is YNNKEL (reference sequence). The CDR3 length is 16 residues. The CDR3 coding sequence is TGTGCCAACAGCCAAGGAGCCAGGGGAATCCAAGAAAAACTGTTTTTT. It specifies CANSQGARGIQEKLFF.

Details on this clonotype: This may come from a read error, since a much larger clone is one base off. The rearrangement uses TRBV7-2 and TRBJ1-2; D is unresolved. The germline gives CDR1 SGHTA, CDR2 FQGNSA. The CDR3 totals 15 residues. The DNA for the CDR3 is TGTGCCAGCAGCTTAGAATCGCTGGGATTTGGAGGCTACAACTTC. Translating it yields CASSLESLGFGGYNF.

This clonotype occurred many times. The chain recombines TRBV5-1 with TRBJ1-3; the D is unclear. The CDR3 runs 15 residues. Germline-derived CDR1 and CDR2 are SGHRS and YFSETQ. Trimming took 0 bases from V and 0 from J, leaving 7 bases between them. In DNA form, the CDR3 reads TGCGCCAGCAGCTTGGACGGAAGCTCTGGAAACACCATATATTTT. It specifies CASSLDGSSGNTIYF.

This clonotype was seen at least ten times. The rearrangement links TRBV11-3 to TRBJ2-7; a weak D match, TRBD1 (5 bases). The ends were cut back, 3 bases at V and 1 base at J, with 10 bases in the middle. The CDR3 covers 14 residues. CDR1 and CDR2 (germline): SGHNT, YENEEA. The CDR3 bases are TGTGCCAGCAGCTTTGGAAGGGGTTCCTACGAGCAGTACTTC. It encodes CASSFGRGSYEQYF. The entire variable domain, with the rest obtained from reference TRBV11-3 and TRBJ2-7, is as follows: EAGVVQSPRYKIIEKKQPVAFWCNPISGHNTLYWYLQNLGQGPELLIRYENEEAVDDSQLPKDRFSAERLKGVDSTLKIQPAELGDSAVYLCASSFGRGSYEQYFGPGTRLTVT.

Relative to its sample, this clonotype is medium-sized. This sequence joins TRBV6-1 and TRBJ1-5; weak D call: TRBD1 (5 bases). There are 13 residues in the CDR3. CDR1 MNHNS and CDR2 SASEGT come from the germline V gene. Trimming removed 5 bases from V and 7 bases from J, with 12 bases in between. The CDR3 DNA reads as TGTGCCAGCAGTAAGACACGGGGCCAGCCCCAGCATTTT. Translation gives CASSKTRGQPQHF.

Notes on this clonotype: Just one base apart from a much larger clone, this may be a read error. This chain links TRBV7-3 with TRBJ1-1, with D perhaps TRBD1 (5 bases). In germline, CDR1 is SGHTA, CDR2 FQGTGA. V lost 3 bases and J lost 6, with 14 bases in between. The CDR3 extends over 14 amino acids. The DNA for the CDR3 is TGTGCCAGCAGCTTGGGTGTGGGGCTCGCTGAAGCTTTCTTT. It is translated as CASSLGVGLAEAFF.

This chain links TRBV20-1 with TRBJ2-4; 7 bases fit TRBD2. Germline loops: CDR1 DFQATT, CDR2 SNEGSKA (reference sequence). The CDR3 covers 15 residues. V was pared by 1 base and J by 4 bases, with 7 bases of the junction left unmatched. The CDR3 spells CSARGPSGRKNIQYF. CDR3 bases: TGCAGTGCTAGAGGCCCTAGCGGTCGGAAAAACATTCAGTACTTC.